This passage covers 27 T cell receptor beta chains from one sample sequenced in a study of T cell repertoires in cytomegalovirus infection. No antigens are known for them. One entry per CDR3 protein results from TCRdb running MiXCR on the reads. Here the sample spans about 770,000 distinct CDR3 sequences, almost 30% being singletons. This sample comprised cultured CD8+ T cells from PBMCs, obtained from culture after CMV antigen stimulation. All receptors come from a human donor in good health (CMV status not recorded). Some clones in this sample may be carry-over from other donors' samples.

V and J are TRBV27 and TRBJ1-1, with a possible D match to TRBD1 (5 bases). Trimming took 7 bases from V and 1 from J, leaving 19 bases between them. CDR1 MNHEY and CDR2 SMNVEV come from the germline V gene (reference sequence). This CDR3 is built from 16 residues. The CDR3 DNA sequence: TGTGCCAGCACCTCCTCCGGGGGGTGGGCGAACACTGAAGCTTTCTTT. Translation: CASTSSGGWANTEAFF.

This clonotype was counted only a few times. The chain combines TRBV27 with TRBJ2-5; TRBD2 matches at 9 bases. Germline CDR1 reads MNHEY; CDR2 reads SMNVEV (reference sequence). The CDR3 consists of 14 residues. The V and J ends lost 8 bases and 4 bases, in that order; junction bases with no gene match: 8. The CDR3 DNA reads as TGTGCCAGCTGTGGGGCGGGGGGGCGAGAGACCCAGTACTTC. It codes for CASCGAGGRETQYF.

The chain couples TRBV12-3 or TRBV12-4 to TRBJ1-1; D uncertain. This CDR3 comprises 14 residues. Trimming removed 3 bases from V and 5 bases from J, with 13 bases in between. CDR3 sequence reads: CASSFRYKGTEAFF. CDR3 bases: TGTGCCAGCAGTTTCAGGTACAAAGGTACTGAAGCTTTCTTT.

V and J are TRBV2 and TRBJ1-5, with D possibly being TRBD1 (5 bases). Germline V gene data show CDR1 as SNHLY and CDR2 as FYNNEI. The CDR3 runs 13 residues. V was trimmed by 1 base and J by 7 bases, leaving 8 bases between them. DNA for the CDR3: TGTGCCAGCAGTGAAGTGGGGGACCAGCCCCAGCATTTT. Amino acid sequence: CASSEVGDQPQHF.

Written as DNA, the CDR3 is TGTGCCACCGTGGGAGGGGACCTCCGGCCGGATACGCAGTATTTT. Its protein is CATVGGDLRPDTQYF. This rearrangement joins TRBV6-2 or TRBV6-3 to TRBJ2-3, with 7 positions matching TRBD2. Germline CDR1 and CDR2: MNHEY and SVGEGT. V trimming: 10 bases; J trimming: 6 bases; junction bases outside the gene matches: 16. This CDR3 has 15 residues.

The chain recombines TRBV2 with TRBJ2-2; D is unclear. V lost 9 bases, J lost 2 bases, and 13 bases lay in between. The germline gives CDR1 SNHLY, CDR2 FYNNEI. This CDR3 contains 14 residues. CDR3 coding DNA: TGTGCCAGGGAAAGGCTCTTAAACACCGGGGAGCTGTTTTTT. The encoded protein is CARERLLNTGELFF. Filled out from reference TRBV2 and TRBJ2-2, the complete variable domain reads EPEVTQTPSHQVTQMGQEVILRCVPISNHLYFYWYRQILGQKVEFLVSFYNNEISEKSEIFDDQFSVERPDGSNFTLKIRSTKLEDSAMYFCARERLLNTGELFFGEGSRLTVL.

The chain is built from TRBV4-2 and TRBJ1-5; no clear D gene. V shed 0 bases and J shed 5 bases, with 11 bases lying between them. CDR1 is LGHNA and CDR2 is YNFKEQ in the germline V gene. CDR3 length: 15 residues. The CDR3 region is CASSQDQFDHQPQHF. CDR3 coding DNA: TGTGCCAGCAGCCAAGATCAATTCGACCATCAGCCCCAGCATTTT.

The chain recombines TRBV20-1 with TRBJ2-5; 12 positions match TRBD2. Germline CDR1 and CDR2: DFQATT and SNEGSKA (reference sequence). This CDR3 region has 16 residues. The V segment lost 0 bases and the J segment 5 bases; nucleotides outside the gene matches: 7. The CDR3 region is CSARDQETSGGETQYF. The CDR3 DNA sequence: TGCAGTGCTAGAGATCAAGAGACTAGCGGGGGTGAGACCCAGTACTTC.

This clonotype was seen a handful of times. CDR3 DNA sequence: TGTGCCATCAGTGAGCAACTAGCGGGGAGTCAACAAGAGACCCAGTACTTC. It yields the protein CAISEQLAGSQQETQYF. The chain has TRBV10-3 and TRBJ2-5; 10 nucleotides line up with TRBD2. This CDR3 contains 17 residues. The V segment lost 2 bases and the J segment 2 bases; nucleotides outside the gene matches: 8. CDR1 is ENHRY and CDR2 is SYGVKD in the germline V gene.

The chain carries TRBV27 and TRBJ2-5; D is perhaps TRBD1 (5 bases). The germline V gene encodes CDR1 MNHEY and CDR2 SMNVEV (reference sequence). The CDR3 extends over 15 amino acids. V lost 3 bases and J lost 1, with 12 bases in between. CDR3 in amino acids: CASSFTTAIQETQYF. CDR3 DNA sequence: TGTGCCAGCAGTTTCACGACAGCAATCCAAGAGACCCAGTACTTC.

On this clonotype: This may stem from a read error, because a much larger clone lies one nucleotide away. The V and J genes are TRBV7-9 and TRBJ2-7; TRBD1 aligns across 7 bases. V lost 4 bases and J lost 5; bases outside the gene matches: 11. The germline gives CDR1 SEHNR, CDR2 FQNEAQ (reference sequence). This CDR3 contains 15 residues. The CDR3, as DNA: TGTGCCAGCAGCTACTCAAGGACAGGATGGGACGAGCAGTACTTC. This codes for CASSYSRTGWDEQYF.

This clonotype was counted between two and nine times. Written as DNA, the CDR3 is TGTGCCATCAGTGAAACCTTCGGAGGTGTCTACAATGAGCAGTTCTTC. It encodes CAISETFGGVYNEQFF. The chain carries TRBV10-3 and TRBJ2-1, with a possible D match to TRBD2 (5 bases). This CDR3 contains 16 residues. Trimming took 3 bases from V and 3 from J, leaving 15 bases between them. Germline V gene sequence: CDR1 ENHRY, CDR2 SYGVKD.

The rearrangement links TRBV9 to TRBJ2-3; D remains ambiguous. CDR3 length equals 14 residues. V was trimmed by 3 bases and J by 5 bases, leaving 13 bases between them. Germline CDR1 is SGDLS and CDR2 is YYNGEE. This CDR3 reads CASSGGPRIDTQYF. The CDR3 nucleotides read TGTGCCAGCAGCGGAGGACCCCGGATAGATACGCAGTATTTT.

This rearrangement joins TRBV19 to TRBJ2-2, with D hard to call. The CDR3 is 12 amino acids. Germline V CDR1 and CDR2: LNHDA, SQIVND (reference sequence). The ends were cut back, 3 bases at V and 4 bases at J, with 3 bases in the middle. CDR3 in DNA: TGTGCCAGTAGTATTTTCACCGGGGAGCTGTTTTTT. Translated, it gives CASSIFTGELFF.

The rearrangement links TRBV7-9 to TRBJ1-1; 7 nucleotides match TRBD1. Trimming took 5 bases from V and 0 from J; bases not matched to a gene: 12. CDR3 length equals 17 residues. Per germline, CDR1 SEHNR and CDR2 FQNEAQ (reference sequence). CDR3 DNA sequence: TGTGCCAGCAGCCCTACAGCCGGACAGGTCATGAACACTGAAGCTTTCTTT. Translated, it gives CASSPTAGQVMNTEAFF.

This clonotype occurred a few times. The chain links TRBV6-5 to TRBJ1-2; TRBD1 aligns across 8 bases. CDR1 and CDR2 (germline): MNHEY, SVGAGI. The CDR3 loop spans 15 amino acids. The V gene end was trimmed by 5 bases and the J gene end by 8 bases; junction bases not matched to a gene: 13. The CDR3 reads CASSRRTGSPRGYTF. Written as DNA, the CDR3 is TGTGCCAGCAGTCGCCGGACAGGGTCTCCAAGAGGCTACACCTTC.

CDR3 nucleotide sequence: TGTGCCAGCTTGGGGGCAACCGGGGAGCTGTTTTTT. Residues: CASLGATGELFF. The chain links TRBV19 to TRBJ2-2, with D possibly TRBD1 on 6 matching bases. Germline values: CDR1 LNHDA, CDR2 SQIVND (reference sequence). The CDR3 has 12 amino acids. V gave up 9 bases and J gave up 5 bases, with 10 bases separating them. Based on the CDR3 plus reference TRBV19 and TRBJ2-2, the full variable domain is DGGITQSPKYLFRKEGQNVTLSCEQNLNHDAMYWYRQDPGQGLRLIYYSQIVNDFQKGDIAEGYSVSREKKESFPLTVTSAQKNPTAFYLCASLGATGELFFGEGSRLTVL.

This clonotype was seen more than once but under ten times. The CDR3 region has the DNA TGTGCCAGCAGCCCAATGGATGAAAAACTGTTTTTT. This sequence encodes CASSPMDEKLFF. The chain recombines TRBV7-9 with TRBJ1-4; D unclear. The germline V gene has CDR1 SEHNR and CDR2 FQNEAQ (reference sequence). CDR3 length: 12 residues. The V end was cut by 5 bases, the J end by 6 bases, with 7 bases between.

V usage is TRBV20-1 and J usage is TRBJ1-4, with a weak D call TRBD1 (5 bases). Germline values: CDR1 DFQATT, CDR2 SNEGSKA (reference sequence). The CDR3 has 15 amino acids. V lost 0 bases, J lost 8 bases, and 16 bases lay in between. In DNA, the CDR3 is TGCAGTGCTAGAGATAGGGAAGACAGTGGGGAAAAACTGTTTTTT. This gives the protein CSARDREDSGEKLFF.

The chain employs TRBV7-3 and TRBJ1-2; the match to TRBD1 covers 10 bases. Germline lookup yields CDR1 SGHTA and CDR2 FQGTGA. Trimming cost V 5 bases and J 6 bases; bases outside gene matches: 6. CDR3 length: 14 amino acids. The CDR3 loop is CASSQGTGVNGYTF. CDR3 coding DNA: TGTGCCAGCAGCCAAGGGACAGGGGTGAATGGCTACACCTTC. Looking up the rest from reference TRBV7-3 and TRBJ1-2 gives the full variable domain: GAGVSQTPSNKVTEKGKYVELRCDPISGHTALYWYRQSLGQGPEFLIYFQGTGAADDSGLPNDRFFAVRPEGSVSTLKIQRTERGDSAVYLCASSQGTGVNGYTFGSGTRLTVV.

This clonotype was recorded a few times. This chain uses TRBV28 with TRBJ2-3; TRBD1 aligns across 7 bases. V dropped 5 bases and J dropped 1; count of bases not matched to a gene: 9. This CDR3 contains 16 residues. The germline CDR1 and CDR2 sequences are MDHEN and SYDVKM. DNA for the CDR3: TGTGCCAGCAGTGGGATCATGAGGGGGCGCACAGATACGCAGTATTTT. Residues: CASSGIMRGRTDTQYF.

This clonotype came up a few times. The rearrangement joins TRBV20-1 to TRBJ1-2; 7 bases map to TRBD1. The CDR3 length is 13 residues. CDR1 is DFQATT and CDR2 is SNEGSKA in the germline V gene (reference sequence). V was clipped by 0 bases and J by 7 bases; unmatched bases: 5. CDR3 loop: CSARDQGGSGYTF. CDR3 DNA sequence: TGCAGTGCTAGAGATCAAGGGGGCAGTGGCTACACCTTC.

Written as DNA, the CDR3 is TGTGCCAGTAGTATTCGGGGGCTTGGAAACACCATATATTTT. This codes for CASSIRGLGNTIYF. The chain recombines TRBV19 with TRBJ1-3, with a weak D call TRBD1 (6 bases). The germline V gene has CDR1 LNHDA and CDR2 SQIVND (reference sequence). The CDR3 has 14 residues. V dropped 3 bases and J dropped 3 bases, with 9 bases sitting between them. Filled out from reference TRBV19 and TRBJ1-3, the complete variable domain reads DGGITQSPKYLFRKEGQNVTLSCEQNLNHDAMYWYRQDPGQGLRLIYYSQIVNDFQKGDIAEGYSVSREKKESFPLTVTSAQKNPTAFYLCASSIRGLGNTIYFGEGSWLTVV.

This clonotype came up many times. This chain joins TRBV7-8 and TRBJ2-5; the D gene is possibly TRBD1 (5 bases). The CDR3 is 12 residues long. Germline loops: CDR1 SGHVS, CDR2 FQNEAQ. V gave up 6 bases and J gave up 5 bases, with 10 bases separating them. CDR3 sequence reads: CASSWKGETQYF. The CDR3 coding sequence is TGTGCCAGCAGTTGGAAGGGGGAGACCCAGTACTTC. The variable domain in full, completed from reference TRBV7-8 and TRBJ2-5, reads GAGVSQSPRYKVAKRGQDVALRCDPISGHVSLFWYQQALGQGPEFLTYFQNEAQLDKSGLPSDRFFAERPEGSVSTLKIQRTQQEDSAVYLCASSWKGETQYFGPGTRLLVL.

J is TRBJ2-1 and V is TRBV19; D remains ambiguous. CDR1 and CDR2 (germline): LNHDA, SQIVND (reference sequence). The CDR3 is 14 residues long. Trimming shortened V by 3 bases and J by 6 bases, and 12 bases separated the two germline ends. CDR3 protein: CASSMPHLGNEQFF. The CDR3 DNA is TGTGCCAGTAGTATGCCTCATCTAGGCAATGAGCAGTTCTTC.

The CDR3 bases are TGTGCCAGCAATAACGGGGGTACCGGGGAGCTGTTTTTT. The encoded protein is CASNNGGTGELFF. The V and J genes are TRBV12-3 or TRBV12-4 and TRBJ2-2; D perhaps matches TRBD2 (6 bases). V dropped 7 bases and J dropped 5 bases, with 11 bases sitting between them. The length of the CDR3 is 13 residues.

This clonotype was detected many times. The chain carries TRBV7-6 and TRBJ2-1, with 10 bases lining up with TRBD2. V was clipped by 5 bases and J by 3 bases; unmatched bases: 7. The CDR3 is 16 amino acids. Germline V gives CDR1 SGHVS, CDR2 FNYEAQ. The CDR3 nucleotides read TGTGCCAGCAGCCGACTAGCGGGTATAAGCTACAATGAGCAGTTCTTC. Its protein is CASSRLAGISYNEQFF.